This is a list of T cell receptor beta chains from one sample in a study of T cell repertoires in cytomegalovirus infection. Their recognized antigens are unknown. TCRdb analysed the reads with MiXCR anew, one entry per CDR3 protein. Found here are approximately 100,000 distinct CDR3 sequences, less than 55% of them singletons; the top ten hold around 74%. The sample consisted of CD8+ T cells from cultured PBMCs, taken from culture after CMV antigen stimulation. The source of these receptors is a human donor in good health (CMV status not recorded). Some clones in this sample may be carry-over from other donors' samples. The CDR3 runs from the conserved cysteine through the conserved F or W. D genes are given only for firm matches. The size of a clone is reported for some rows only, either as once, few or many, or as a class for expanded clones.

D	V	J	size	CDR3	DNA
NA	TRBV28	TRBJ1-2	NA	CASSPGGPGGGYTF	TGTGCCAGCAGCCCGGGTGGGCCCGGCGGGGGCTACACCTTC
TRBD2	TRBV11-2	TRBJ2-1	few	CASSPRLARDEQFF	TGTGCCAGCAGCCCAAGACTAGCGCGCGATGAGCAGTTCTTC
NA	TRBV5-4	TRBJ1-6	NA	CASSYYSYSPLHF	TGTGCCAGCAGCTATTACTCTTATTCACCCCTCCACTTT
NA	TRBV6-8	TRBJ2-5	once	CASSQTGWETQYF	TGTGCCAGCAGTCAAACAGGCTGGGAGACCCAGTACTTC
NA	TRBV5-4	TRBJ2-5	few	CASSLVEQETQYF	TGTGCCAGCAGCTTGGTGGAACAAGAGACCCAGTACTTC
NA	TRBV27	TRBJ2-2	NA	CASSLGYRWTGELFF	TGTGCCAGCAGTTTGGGCTACAGGTGGACCGGGGAGCTGTTTTTT
NA	TRBV2	TRBJ1-4	many	CASSDGVSANEKLFF	TGTGCCAGCAGTGACGGTGTATCGGCTAATGAAAAACTGTTTTTT
NA	TRBV28	TRBJ2-1	NA	CASSRILGGGNEQFF	TGTGCCAGCAGTCGAATATTAGGGGGGGGCAATGAGCAGTTCTTC
NA	TRBV11-3	TRBJ2-1	NA	CASSQAPNNEQFF	TGTGCCAGCAGCCAGGCCCCTAACAATGAGCAGTTCTTC
TRBD1	TRBV5-4	TRBJ1-4	NA	CASRRRQGTNEKLFF	TGTGCCAGCAGGCGAAGACAGGGAACTAATGAAAAACTGTTTTTT
NA	TRBV7-9	TRBJ2-2	NA	CASRTDTNTGELFF	TGTGCCAGTCGAACAGATACGAACACCGGGGAGCTGTTTTTT
TRBD1	TRBV29-1	TRBJ1-1	NA	CSTAPGGNTEAFF	TGCAGCACCGCCCCAGGGGGTAACACTGAAGCTTTCTTT
NA	TRBV12-3/TRBV12-4	TRBJ2-3	NA	CASSFMGTDTQYF	TGTGCCAGCAGTTTCATGGGTACAGATACGCAGTATTTT
NA	TRBV11-1	TRBJ1-1	NA	CASRDGPSSEAFF	TGTGCCAGCAGAGATGGGCCCAGTTCTGAAGCTTTCTTT
TRBD1	TRBV7-9	TRBJ1-1	NA	CASSPRTGVPEAFF	TGTGCCAGCAGCCCCCGGACAGGGGTCCCTGAAGCTTTCTTT
TRBD1	TRBV7-2	TRBJ1-1	many	CASSFSEGAAFF	TGTGCCAGCAGCTTTTCGGAGGGGGCAGCTTTCTTT
TRBD1	TRBV6-1	TRBJ2-1	NA	CASSDLGQGAYNEQFF	TGTGCCAGCAGTGATTTGGGACAGGGGGCTTACAATGAGCAGTTCTTC
NA	TRBV10-3	TRBJ1-1	NA	CAISGGGPEAFF	TGTGCCATCAGCGGTGGGGGTCCTGAAGCTTTCTTT
NA	TRBV7-2	TRBJ2-3	many	CASTPPSGRDTQYF	TGTGCCAGCACCCCACCCTCAGGGAGGGATACGCAGTATTTT
TRBD1	TRBV28	TRBJ1-5	NA	CASRYFTSGQGGFSGNQPQHF	TGTGCCAGCAGGTACTTTACCTCGGGACAGGGCGGCTTCAGTGGCAATCAGCCCCAGCATTTT
TRBD1	TRBV6-5	TRBJ1-1	NA	CASSYSRETGYTEAFF	TGTGCCAGCAGTTACTCGAGAGAGACAGGGTACACTGAAGCTTTCTTT
TRBD2	TRBV7-8	TRBJ2-7	few	CASSHEGSGGYEQYF	TGTGCCAGCAGCCATGAGGGGAGCGGGGGCTACGAGCAGTACTTC
TRBD2	TRBV7-6	TRBJ2-1	few	CASSLVTPSGGAGNEQFF	TGTGCCAGCAGCTTAGTTACCCCTAGCGGGGGGGCCGGTAATGAGCAGTTCTTC
NA	TRBV12-3/TRBV12-4	TRBJ1-5	few	CASRAGSRHF	TGTGCCTCCAGGGCCGGATCCCGGCATTTT
TRBD2	TRBV4-1	TRBJ2-3	few	CASSQLMSGLAADTQYF	TGCGCCAGCAGCCAACTAATGTCCGGACTAGCGGCAGATACGCAGTATTTT
NA	TRBV27	TRBJ2-7	NA	CASSVTKTCEQYF	TGTGCCAGCAGTGTTACAAAAACCTGCGAGCAGTACTTC
NA	TRBV29-1	TRBJ2-1	NA	CSVEGTWGGAYNEQFF	TGCAGCGTTGAAGGTACCTGGGGGGGCGCTTACAATGAGCAGTTCTTC
TRBD1	TRBV7-6	TRBJ2-7	NA	CASSLGQGIYEQYF	TGTGCCAGCAGCCTGGGACAGGGGATCTACGAGCAGTACTTC
TRBD1	TRBV7-2	TRBJ1-5	few	CASSLLGQGDQPQHF	TGTGCCAGCAGCTTATTGGGACAGGGGGATCAGCCCCAGCATTTT
TRBD1	TRBV19	TRBJ1-1	NA	CASSIFPGQAEAFF	TGTGCCAGTAGTATATTCCCGGGACAGGCTGAAGCTTTCTTT
TRBD2	TRBV27	TRBJ2-5	NA	CASRGLAEETQYF	TGTGCCAGCAGGGGACTAGCGGAAGAGACCCAGTACTTC
NA	TRBV6-1	TRBJ2-7	few	CASSGLGTVPLEQYF	TGTGCCAGCAGTGGGCTAGGGACTGTTCCCCTCGAGCAGTACTTC
NA	TRBV7-9	TRBJ2-2	few	CASSPMPGRSGELFF	TGTGCCAGCAGCCCGATGCCGGGAAGGTCCGGGGAGCTGTTTTTT
NA	TRBV12-3/TRBV12-4	TRBJ1-2	many	CASSLDFGVGYTF	TGTGCCAGCAGTTTGGACTTCGGGGTCGGCTACACCTTC
NA	TRBV12-3/TRBV12-4	TRBJ1-1	few	CASSKKTGYGRSTEAFF	TGTGCCAGCAGCAAAAAAACAGGGTATGGACGTAGCACTGAAGCTTTCTTT
NA	TRBV19	TRBJ1-6	few	CASNSVDLGDSPLHF	TGTGCCAGTAACTCTGTGGACCTTGGGGATTCACCCCTCCACTTT
NA	TRBV5-1	TRBJ1-4	many	CASSNRPTNEKLFF	TGCGCCAGCAGCAACAGGCCAACTAATGAAAAACTGTTTTTT
NA	TRBV28	TRBJ1-1	NA	CASRSSMNTEAFF	TGTGCCAGCAGGTCCTCGATGAACACTGAAGCTTTCTTT
NA	TRBV7-2	TRBJ1-2	few	CASSETKRGIDGYTF	TGTGCCAGCAGCGAGACTAAAAGGGGAATTGATGGCTACACCTTC
NA	TRBV20-1	TRBJ2-2	NA	CSARDRTGQNTGELFF	TGCAGTGCTAGAGATCGCACAGGGCAGAACACCGGGGAGCTGTTTTTT
TRBD1	TRBV7-4	TRBJ2-3	NA	CASSLQGDTQYF	TGTGCCAGCAGTTTACAGGGGGATACGCAGTATTTT
NA	TRBV4-1	TRBJ2-2	few	CASSQDSNTGELFF	TGTGCCAGCAGCCAGGACTCGAACACCGGGGAGCTGTTTTTT
TRBD1	TRBV5-1	TRBJ1-1	NA	CASSLEQGAGEAFF	TGCGCCAGCAGCTTGGAACAGGGGGCAGGGGAAGCTTTCTTT
NA	TRBV2	TRBJ2-1	NA	CASGDSLGDNEQFF	TGTGCCAGCGGAGATTCCCTTGGGGACAATGAGCAGTTCTTC
NA	TRBV7-9	TRBJ2-2	NA	CASSPWASLAGELFF	TGTGCCAGCAGCCCTTGGGCTAGCCTGGCCGGGGAGCTGTTTTTT
NA	TRBV20-1	TRBJ2-1	many	CSARTGNYNEQFF	TGCAGTGCTAGGACGGGCAACTACAATGAGCAGTTCTTC
NA	TRBV27	TRBJ2-3	few	CASSSTPSSTDTQYF	TGTGCCAGCAGTTCAACTCCCTCTAGCACAGATACGCAGTATTTT